Following are 5 T cell receptor beta chains from one sample sequenced in a study of blood T cell repertoires in COVID-19 (dated by TCRdb to the early 2020s). Library method: the immunoSEQ multiplex PCR assay. What TCRdb holds here is the immuneACCESS table cut down to in-frame rearrangements. Part of the clones is not present; checked against another copy, under half of the missing clones reflect an unresolved V gene, and the others are unexplained. Here the sample has under 200,000 clones; 82% occur a single time. The top ten clonotypes cover about 4.8% of the sample. Input material: peripheral blood. These receptors all stem from a woman under 40 with acute or convalescent COVID-19.

The CDR3 protein is CATSRDAGGRLYEQYF. Here the CDR3 DNA reads TGTGCCACCAGCAGAGATGCCGGCGGGCGTCTCTACGAGCAGTACTTC. The chain couples TRBV15 to TRBJ2-7; tentative D call: TRBD2 (5 bases). The CDR3 length is 16 residues. The V end lost 0 bases, the J end lost 3 bases, and 15 bases lay between the germline ends. Per germline, CDR1 LNHNV and CDR2 YYDKDF (reference sequence).

The chain carries TRBV24-1 and TRBJ2-2; tentative D call: TRBD2 (6 bases). CDR1 is KGHDR, CDR2 SFDVKD, per germline. CDR3 length: 14 amino acids. V was trimmed by 6 bases and J by 7 bases, leaving 14 bases between them. CDR3 coding DNA: TGTGCCACCAGTTCTCCGGGAGATCTCGGGGAGCTGTTTTTT. The encoded protein is CATSSPGDLGELFF.

This clone was detected a few times. The CDR3 nucleotides are TGTGCCAGCAGTACCGGGGGGCTTGGGGCCAACGTCCTGACTTTC. Translation: CASSTGGLGANVLTF. The chain links TRBV2 to TRBJ2-6; TRBD2 might be the D (7 bases). Germline-derived CDR1 and CDR2 are SNHLY and FYNNEI. This CDR3 contains 15 residues. V was cut by 5 bases and J by 3 bases, with 11 bases left in between.

The V and J genes are TRBV30 and TRBJ2-7; 7 nucleotides line up with TRBD2. After removal of 4 bases from V and 4 bases from J, the junction contained 10 bases not matched to a gene. Germline V CDR1 and CDR2: GTSNPN, SVGIG (reference sequence). The CDR3 is 14 residues long. The CDR3 spells CAWMGGGRRYEQYF. CDR3 DNA: TGTGCCTGGATGGGAGGCGGGAGACGGTACGAGCAGTACTTC.

V usage is TRBV10-1 and J usage is TRBJ2-7; 7 bases match TRBD1. Losses at the gene ends were 6 bases for V and 2 bases for J; bases not matched to a gene: 7. The CDR3 loop spans 14 amino acids. Germline lookup yields CDR1 WNHNN and CDR2 SYGVQD (reference sequence). The CDR3 loop reads CASRRTGLAYEQYF. CDR3 sequence (DNA): TGCGCCAGCAGAAGGACAGGACTCGCCTACGAGCAGTACTTC.